The 10 T cell receptor beta chains below were found in one sample sequenced in a study of T cell responses to AZD1222 COVID-19 vaccine. Profiled with immunoSEQ multiplex PCR; TCRdb holds only in-frame clones, not every one. This table holds about 120,000 clones, around 86% found once. The material was peripheral blood, obtained on day 0 of AZD1222 vaccination. The origin of the receptors is an adult in good health.

The J gene is TRBJ2-7, the V gene TRBV5-1; D remains unclear. The CDR3 is 15 residues long. From germline, CDR1 is SGHRS and CDR2 YFSETQ. V was pared by 0 bases and J by 4 bases, with 14 bases between. The CDR3: CASSLAGWIRYEQYF. In DNA, the CDR3 is TGCGCCAGCAGCTTGGCCGGATGGATACGGTACGAGCAGTACTTC.

The chain recombines TRBV19 with TRBJ1-5; 8 nucleotides match TRBD1. V was pared by 4 bases and J by 5 bases, with 4 bases of the junction left unmatched. The CDR3 consists of 14 residues. Per germline, CDR1 LNHDA and CDR2 SQIVND (reference sequence). The CDR3 DNA reads TGTGCCAGTAGTACCGACAGGGGTTATCAGCCCCAGCATTTT. This codes for CASSTDRGYQPQHF.

The CDR3 loop is CASSLATNRGNTEAFF. The DNA of the CDR3 is TGCGCCAGCAGCTTGGCCACCAACAGGGGGAACACTGAAGCTTTCTTT. This sequence joins TRBV5-1 and TRBJ1-1; the match to TRBD1 covers 7 bases. The CDR3 is made up of 16 amino acids. The junction had 6 bases not matched to a gene; V was cut back by 0 bases and J by 1 base. From germline, CDR1 is SGHRS and CDR2 YFSETQ.

This clone appeared a few times. V is TRBV25-1 and J is TRBJ1-1, with D perhaps matching TRBD1 (6 bases). V lost 6 bases and J lost 6, with 8 bases in between. The CDR3 runs 11 residues. Per germline, CDR1 MGHDK and CDR2 SYGVNS. The chain's CDR3 is CASRQGPEAFF. The CDR3 DNA follows: TGTGCCAGCAGACAGGGACCTGAAGCTTTCTTT.

In DNA form, the CDR3 reads TGCGCCAGCAGCCCCGGGACACAAGAGACCCAGTACTTC. It translates to CASSPGTQETQYF. The genes are TRBV5-1 and TRBJ2-5; perhaps TRBD1 as D (6 bases). Germline CDR1 SGHRS, CDR2 YFSETQ. This CDR3 is built from 13 residues. Trimming cost V 4 bases and J 2 bases, with 9 bases left between them.

The V and J genes are TRBV7-7 and TRBJ2-7; 8 bases are a match to TRBD1. V lost 1 base to trimming and J lost 9 bases; unmatched junction nucleotides: 17. The CDR3 consists of 17 residues. CDR1 is SSHAT and CDR2 is FNYEAQ in the germline V gene (reference sequence). The CDR3 DNA reads as TGTGCCAGCAGCTTAGAGGCGGGCAGGGGGCTTCCAGTTCGGCAGTACTTC. It is translated as CASSLEAGRGLPVRQYF.

The J gene is TRBJ1-1, the V gene TRBV5-4; D might be TRBD1 (5 bases). The CDR3 has 13 residues. CDR1 is SGHNT and CDR2 is YYREEE in the germline V gene (reference sequence). Deletions cut 10 bases from V and 1 base from J, with 14 bases between. CDR3 DNA: TGTGCCGAAGGGTTGGGGACGAACACTGAAGCTTTCTTT. Translation: CAEGLGTNTEAFF.

The genes are TRBV19 and TRBJ2-2; perhaps TRBD2 as D (7 bases). Trimming pared 0 bases from V and 6 bases from J, leaving 11 bases between. The CDR3 runs 15 residues. Germline loops: CDR1 LNHDA, CDR2 SQIVND (reference sequence). This CDR3 reads CASSIDGGPSGELFF. The CDR3 region has the DNA TGTGCCAGTAGTATAGACGGGGGGCCCTCCGGGGAGCTGTTTTTT.

This chain links TRBV7-9 with TRBJ1-3; 8 nucleotides match TRBD1. The J segment lost 1 base and the V segment lost 8 bases, leaving 1 base of the junction unmatched. Germline loops: CDR1 SEHNR, CDR2 FQNEAQ (reference sequence). CDR3 length: 13 residues. This chain's CDR3 is CASRTGSGNTIYF. The CDR3 DNA follows: TGTGCCAGCCGGACAGGGTCTGGAAACACCATATATTTT.

CDR3: CASSQDQPGAGELFF. CDR3 bases: TGTGCCAGTAGTCAGGACCAGCCAGGGGCCGGGGAGCTGTTTTTT. The V and J genes are TRBV19 and TRBJ2-2; D perhaps matches TRBD1 (6 bases). Between the trimmed V and J ends, which lost 5 bases and 6 bases, there was a span of 16 bases. Germline lookup yields CDR1 LNHDA and CDR2 SQIVND (reference sequence). The CDR3 length is 15 residues. The variable domain in full, completed from reference TRBV19 and TRBJ2-2, reads DGGITQSPKYLFRKEGQNVTLSCEQNLNHDAMYWYRQDPGQGLRLIYYSQIVNDFQKGDIAEGYSVSREKKESFPLTVTSAQKNPTAFYLCASSQDQPGAGELFFGEGSRLTVL.